The clone carrying this T cell receptor (beta chain) has at least ten counts. Assembly of TCR beta libraries relied on iRepertoire HTBI primers together with Arm-PCR of CDR3 regions. TCRdb reprocessed the multiplex PCR reads via MiXCR and lists one record per CDR3 protein. The table lists approximately 470,000 distinct CDR3 sequences, roughly 15% of them singletons, with over 9% in the top ten. This sample was included in a study of regulatory T cells in long-lasting Graves disease. As for time point: newly diagnosed GD, antithyroid drugs for less than 3 months. From PBMCs, RNA was extracted and then used to make the TCR library. Separately, the same data were catalogued under a study of T cells in Graves' hyperthyroidism and ophthalmopathy.

The sequences come from peripheral blood mononuclear cells (PBMCs), collected at new diagnosis, from a patient treated with antithyroid drugs. This receptor was taken from a man in his forties or fifties with Graves disease.

The CDR3 region has the DNA TGTGCCAGCAGTGAAGCGCCCAGGAAGGGAGAGACCCAGTACTTC. It codes for CASSEAPRKGETQYF. The genes are TRBV6-1 and TRBJ2-5; D ambiguous. Trimming removed 0 bases from V and 4 bases from J, with 12 bases in between. Germline V lookup: CDR1 MNHNS, CDR2 SASEGT. The CDR3 has 15 residues.